The present T cell receptor (beta chain) was sequenced within a study of blood T cell repertoires in COVID-19. The CDR3 has 13 amino acids. The germline V gene encodes CDR1 SGHAT and CDR2 FQNNGV. Trimming took off 5 bases at V and 6 bases at J, with 14 bases between the two ends. Only in-frame clones appear in the TCRdb table, and some are missing; sequencing was by immunoSEQ multiplex PCR. Altogether some 180,000 clones are present, about four fifths being singletons, with the ten largest covering roughly a tenth. Sequencing was done on a sample of peripheral blood. The clonotype was recovered from a man in his sixties or seventies with active or convalescent COVID-19. The V call is TRBV11-2, the J call TRBJ2-7, with a weak D call TRBD1 (6 bases). The CDR3 coding sequence is TGTGCCAGCAGCCGAATGCGACAGGTCGAGCAGTACTTC. The encoded protein is CASSRMRQVEQYF. The full variable domain, with the rest looked up from reference TRBV11-2 and TRBJ2-7, is EAGVAQSPRYKIIEKRQSVAFWCNPISGHATLYWYQQILGQGPKLLIQFQNNGVVDDSQLPKDRFSAERLKGVDSTLKIQPAKLEDSAVYLCASSRMRQVEQYFGPGTRLTVT.